These T cell receptor beta chains were read from a single sample in a study of blood T cell repertoires in COVID-19. Libraries were prepared by immunoSEQ multiplex PCR; TCRdb keeps only in-frame clonotypes and omits some of them. Of approximately 100,000 clones listed, 91% are singletons. The source material was peripheral blood. These receptors all stem from a man aged 50-59 years with acute or convalescent COVID-19. Each CDR3 is given with its conserved first and last residue. A D gene is named only where the DNA matches it firmly. A clone size is listed for some rows: how often the clone was seen (once, few, many), or a class if it is expanded.

size | J | V | length | D | CDR3 | DNA
- | TRBJ1-6 | TRBV7-2 | 15 | TRBD1 | CASSLAGTGNSPLHF | TGTGCCAGCAGCTTAGCGGGGACAGGGAATTCACCCCTCCACTTT
- | TRBJ1-2 | TRBV19 | 12 | - | CASKFSGGGYTF | TGTGCCAGTAAGTTTTCTGGTGGCGGCTACACCTTC
- | TRBJ1-2 | TRBV19 | 16 | TRBD1 | CASTGRQGPFLNGYTF | TGTGCCAGTACGGGAAGACAGGGCCCCTTCTTAAATGGCTACACCTTC
few | TRBJ2-1 | TRBV28 | 13 | TRBD2 | CASIGSRPGGMFF | TGTGCCAGCATTGGGTCTCGGCCGGGAGGAATGTTCTTC
- | TRBJ2-7 | TRBV5-8 | 19 | TRBD1 | CASSLAVGQVPTAGYEQYF | TGTGCCAGCAGCTTGGCCGTCGGACAGGTTCCGACCGCGGGCTACGAGCAGTACTTC
- | TRBJ1-2 | TRBV2 | 13 | - | CASRGGVSYGYTF | TGTGCCAGCAGGGGGGGGGTTAGCTATGGCTACACCTTC
- | TRBJ1-4 | TRBV6-6 | 14 | - | CASSPGGFNEKLFF | TGTGCCAGCAGCCCCGGGGGGTTTAATGAAAAACTGTTTTTT
- | TRBJ1-4 | TRBV19 | 15 | TRBD1 | CASSISPRGTEKLFF | TGTGCCAGTAGTATTTCTCCCAGGGGGACTGAAAAACTGTTTTTT
- | TRBJ1-2 | TRBV18 | 13 | TRBD1 | CASSPGTGYGYTF | TGTGCCAGCTCACCAGGGACAGGATATGGCTACACCTTC
- | TRBJ2-3 | TRBV3-1/TRBV3-2 | 20 | TRBD2 | CASSQLPRGTSGGWTDTQYF | TGTGCCAGCAGCCAACTCCCTCGTGGAACTAGCGGGGGGTGGACAGATACGCAGTATTTT
- | TRBJ2-6 | TRBV5-4 | 17 | TRBD1 | CASSGPGQGSGANVLTF | TGTGCCAGCAGCGGGCCGGGACAGGGCTCTGGGGCCAACGTCCTGACTTTC
- | TRBJ1-1 | TRBV7-6 | 16 | - | CASSLGSGAMNTEAFF | TGTGCCAGCAGCTTAGGATCAGGGGCGATGAACACTGAAGCTTTCTTT
- | TRBJ2-6 | TRBV3-1/TRBV3-2 | 13 | - | CASSPEGANVLTF | TGTGCCAGCAGCCCGGAGGGGGCCAACGTCCTGACTTTC
- | TRBJ1-3 | TRBV9 | 15 | - | CASSVTGSSGNTIYF | TGTGCCAGCAGCGTCACAGGCAGCTCTGGAAACACCATATATTTT
- | TRBJ1-5 | TRBV5-8 | 14 | TRBD1 | CASNPGQRDQPQHF | TGTGCCAGCAACCCGGGACAGAGAGATCAGCCCCAGCATTTT
- | TRBJ2-1 | TRBV7-8 | 17 | TRBD2 | CASSLEGASGGSDEQFF | TGTGCCAGCAGCTTAGAAGGGGCTAGCGGGGGGTCAGATGAGCAGTTCTTC
- | TRBJ2-2 | TRBV12-5 | 17 | TRBD1 | CASGPGQGVGYTGELFF | TGTGCTAGTGGCCCGGGACAGGGCGTTGGATACACCGGGGAGCTGTTTTTT
- | TRBJ1-4 | TRBV6-5 | 15 | TRBD1 | CASSSSGGRGEKLFF | TGTGCCAGCAGTTCCTCAGGGGGCCGCGGTGAAAAACTGTTTTTT